The 10 T cell receptor beta chains below come from one sample, sequenced in a study of T cell responses to AZD1222 COVID-19 vaccine. Sequencing was performed with immunoSEQ multiplex PCR; in TCRdb, only in-frame clones are kept and a portion is missing. The sample contains more than 85,000 clones, roughly 91% of which appear only once. The sample consisted of peripheral blood, taken on day 0 of AZD1222 vaccination. Source of these receptors: an adult in good health.

The chain combines TRBV7-9 with TRBJ1-1; D gene unclear. V lost 2 bases and J 6 bases, leaving 7 bases between the germline ends. The CDR3 extends over 12 amino acids. CDR1 is SEHNR and CDR2 is FQNEAQ in the germline V gene (reference sequence). The CDR3 loop reads CASSLPPAEAFF. The CDR3 DNA reads as TGTGCCAGCAGCTTACCCCCCGCTGAAGCTTTCTTT.

This clone was picked up one time. The rearrangement links TRBV4-2 to TRBJ2-1; possible D gene TRBD1, 6 bases. Trimming stripped 8 bases from V and 2 bases from J, with 22 bases between. The length of the CDR3 is 17 residues. The germline gives CDR1 LGHNA, CDR2 YNFKEQ. DNA of the CDR3: TGTGCCAGCCGTGCGGGCGGGCCCAGGGGTCCCTACAATGAGCAGTTCTTC. As protein: CASRAGGPRGPYNEQFF.

Only a few counts were recorded for this clone. The identical CDR3 is also encoded by other nucleotide sequences in the sample. The rearrangement links TRBV7-9 to TRBJ1-2, with D unclear. With 1 base removed from V and 3 bases from J, the gap between germline ends came to 9 bases. CDR1 SEHNR and CDR2 FQNEAQ come from the germline V gene (reference sequence). The CDR3 consists of 14 residues. The CDR3 DNA reads TGTGCCAGCAGCTTAGTAGGCCGGGACTATGGCTACACCTTC. Translated: CASSLVGRDYGYTF.

The sample holds a few counts of this clone. The V gene is TRBV30, the J gene TRBJ2-2; TRBD2 matches 7 bases. V gave up 4 bases and J gave up 9 bases; unmatched junction bases: 11. The CDR3 has 14 residues. Germline V CDR1 and CDR2: GTSNPN, SVGIG (reference sequence). This chain's CDR3 is CAWTSGSGRRELFF. CDR3 nucleotides: TGTGCCTGGACTAGCGGTTCTGGAAGGAGGGAGCTGTTTTTT.

The rearrangement links TRBV19 to TRBJ1-1, with D hard to call. V lost 5 bases, J lost 1 base, and 11 bases lay in between. Germline assignment: CDR1 LNHDA and CDR2 SQIVND (reference sequence). This CDR3 spans 14 amino acids. CDR3 region: CASSAMTQNTEAFF. The CDR3, as DNA: TGTGCCAGTAGTGCGATGACACAGAACACTGAAGCTTTCTTT. Variable domain in full (rest from reference TRBV19 and TRBJ1-1): DGGITQSPKYLFRKEGQNVTLSCEQNLNHDAMYWYRQDPGQGLRLIYYSQIVNDFQKGDIAEGYSVSREKKESFPLTVTSAQKNPTAFYLCASSAMTQNTEAFFGQGTRLTVV.

The chain couples TRBV6-6 to TRBJ2-1, with TRBD2 matching over 7 bases. V was pared by 6 bases and J by 3 bases, with 8 bases of the junction left unmatched. CDR3 size: 15 residues. Germline CDR1 is MNHNY and CDR2 is SVGAGI (reference sequence). As DNA, the CDR3 is TGTGCCAGCAGAGAGACTAGCCGGTTCTACAATGAGCAGTTCTTC. This encodes CASRETSRFYNEQFF.

V is TRBV7-9 and J is TRBJ1-1, with TRBD1 matching 11 bases. The length of the CDR3 is 15 residues. Germline V gives CDR1 SEHNR, CDR2 FQNEAQ (reference sequence). V lost 5 bases to trimming and J lost 5 bases; unmatched junction nucleotides: 7. CDR3 in DNA: TGTGCCAGCAGCCGTAGCGGACAGGGGGCGACTGAAGCTTTCTTT. This sequence encodes CASSRSGQGATEAFF.

V gene TRBV6-5 combines with J gene TRBJ1-5; no clear D. With 5 bases removed from V and 10 bases from J, the gap between germline ends came to 12 bases. Germline V gene lookup returns CDR1 MNHEY and CDR2 SVGAGI. CDR3 length equals 12 residues. CDR3 sequence reads: CASSPPLLPQHF. For the CDR3, the DNA is TGTGCCAGCAGTCCTCCCCTCCTCCCCCAGCATTTT.

V is TRBV10-3 and J is TRBJ1-1, with TRBD1 matching over 12 bases. This CDR3 region has 18 residues. Germline V gene sequence: CDR1 ENHRY, CDR2 SYGVKD. With V trimmed by 0 bases and J by 4 bases, 9 bases remained unmatched. The CDR3 nucleotides are TGTGCCATCAGTGAGTCTTTCGGGACAGGGGGCGGTGGCACTGAAGCTTTCTTT. It translates to CAISESFGTGGGGTEAFF.

The chain carries TRBV6-1 and TRBJ1-2, with D possibly TRBD1 on 6 matching bases. The CDR3 sequence is 14 residues long. Per germline, CDR1 MNHNS and CDR2 SASEGT. Trimming stripped 1 base from V and 5 bases from J, with 11 bases between. CDR3 protein: CASSEGRGRYGYTF. The CDR3 DNA is TGTGCCAGCAGTGAAGGCAGGGGCCGGTATGGCTACACCTTC.